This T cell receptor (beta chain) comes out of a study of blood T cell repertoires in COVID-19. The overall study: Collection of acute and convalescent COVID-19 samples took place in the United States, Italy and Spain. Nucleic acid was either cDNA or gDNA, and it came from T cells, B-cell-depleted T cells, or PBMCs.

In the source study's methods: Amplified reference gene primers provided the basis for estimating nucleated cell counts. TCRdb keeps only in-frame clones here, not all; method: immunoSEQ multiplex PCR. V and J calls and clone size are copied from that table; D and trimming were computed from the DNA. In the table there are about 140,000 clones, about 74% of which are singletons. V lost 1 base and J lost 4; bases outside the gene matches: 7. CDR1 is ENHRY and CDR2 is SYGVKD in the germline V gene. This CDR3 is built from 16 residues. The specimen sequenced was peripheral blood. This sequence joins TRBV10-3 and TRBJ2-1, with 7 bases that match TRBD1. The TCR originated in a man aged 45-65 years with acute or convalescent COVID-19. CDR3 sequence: CAISELRTGPYNEQFF. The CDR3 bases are TGTGCCATCAGTGAGTTAAGGACAGGTCCATACAATGAGCAGTTCTTC.